One sample yielded the 18 T cell receptor beta chains listed below, sequenced in a study of T cells after posttransplantation cyclophosphamide. Data came from immunoSEQ multiplex PCR; TCRdb stores just in-frame clones and leaves some out. Among a few thousand clones listed, about 81% were seen once. Treatment was busulfan-fludarabine conditioning, a marrow graft, and cyclophosphamide on days +3 and +4. Sequences were derived from PBMCs, sampled after an allogeneic stem cell transplant with post-transplant cyclophosphamide. The receptors were gathered from a female patient aged 50-65 years who received an allogeneic stem cell transplant from a related donor, was CMV-positive, and had no GVHD. Some T cells may have originated in the graft donor.

V gene TRBV27 combines with J gene TRBJ2-1, with 10 positions matching TRBD2. Trimming at V came to 3 bases and at J to 5 bases, leaving 4 bases not matched to a gene. The CDR3 spans 15 residues. CDR1 and CDR2 from the germline V gene are MNHEY and SMNVEV (reference sequence). The DNA for the CDR3 is TGTGCCAGCAGTTTGCGGCTAGCGGGAGACAATGAGCAGTTCTTC. Translating gives CASSLRLAGDNEQFF.

The chain has TRBV7-9 and TRBJ2-7; 9 positions agree with TRBD1. Germline V lookup: CDR1 SEHNR, CDR2 FQNEAQ (reference sequence). The ends lost 5 bases at V and 6 bases at J; junction bases unmatched: 14. CDR3 size: 16 residues. This CDR3 is CASSASAGTGRSEQYF. In DNA form, the CDR3 reads TGTGCCAGCAGCGCGTCCGCCGGGACAGGGCGGTCCGAGCAGTACTTC. The entire variable domain, with the rest obtained from reference TRBV7-9 and TRBJ2-7, is as follows: DTGVSQNPRHKITKRGQNVTFRCDPISEHNRLYWYRQTLGQGPEFLTYFQNEAQLEKSRLLSDRFSAERPKGSFSTLEIQRTEQGDSAMYLCASSASAGTGRSEQYFGPGTRLTVT.

This chain links TRBV28 with TRBJ1-3, with D hard to call. V was trimmed by 3 bases and J by 0 bases, leaving 6 bases between them. The germline V gene has CDR1 MDHEN and CDR2 SYDVKM. The CDR3 totals 14 residues. The CDR3 DNA follows: TGTGCCAGCAGTTTCAGTGTCTCTGGAAACACCATATATTTT. Amino acids: CASSFSVSGNTIYF.

As concerns this clone: Within the sample, other DNA sequences also encode this same CDR3. The V call is TRBV11-2, the J call TRBJ2-7; D gene ambiguous. The germline gives CDR1 SGHAT, CDR2 FQNNGV. The CDR3 sequence is 12 residues long. The V end lost 3 bases, the J end lost 3 bases, and 6 bases lay between the germline ends. The CDR3 sequence is CASSLGSYEQYF. CDR3 DNA: TGTGCCAGCAGCTTGGGCAGCTACGAGCAGTACTTC. Together with reference TRBV11-2 and TRBJ2-7, the CDR3 gives the full variable domain: EAGVAQSPRYKIIEKRQSVAFWCNPISGHATLYWYQQILGQGPKLLIQFQNNGVVDDSQLPKDRFSAERLKGVDSTLKIQPAKLEDSAVYLCASSLGSYEQYFGPGTRLTVT.

The chain uses TRBV4-1 and TRBJ2-3; weak D call: TRBD1 (6 bases). Germline V gene sequence: CDR1 MGHRA, CDR2 YSYEKL. The CDR3 consists of 15 residues. Trimming took off 5 bases at V and 1 base at J, with 13 bases between the two ends. The CDR3 DNA follows: TGCGCCAGCAGCAAGGCGGACAGCCGCACAGATACGCAGTATTTT. Translation: CASSKADSRTDTQYF.

The chain carries TRBV6-5 and TRBJ2-1; a possible D gene is TRBD2 (6 bases). The germline V gene has CDR1 MNHEY and CDR2 SVGAGI. The CDR3 totals 15 residues. V shed 2 bases and J shed 3 bases, with 11 bases lying between them. CDR3 nucleotides: TGTGCCAGCAGTTACGGGGGGACGGACTACAATGAGCAGTTCTTC. Translated: CASSYGGTDYNEQFF.

The chain couples TRBV7-9 to TRBJ1-4; the D gene is possibly TRBD1 (5 bases). Germline V gene data show CDR1 as SEHNR and CDR2 as FQNEAQ (reference sequence). Trimming cost V 2 bases and J 4 bases, with 8 bases left between them. The CDR3 has 14 residues. CDR3 nucleotide sequence: TGTGCCAGCAGCTTAAGCCAGGGTAATGAAAAACTGTTTTTT. Amino acid sequence: CASSLSQGNEKLFF.

The chain is built from TRBV5-1 and TRBJ2-5; 12 bases fit TRBD2. Germline CDR1 is SGHRS and CDR2 is YFSETQ. The J segment lost 5 bases and the V segment lost 2 bases, leaving 7 bases of the junction unmatched. The CDR3 spans 16 residues. For the CDR3, the DNA is TGCGCCAGCAGCTTCGCTAGCGGGGGGGCGAGGGAGACCCAGTACTTC. It translates to CASSFASGGARETQYF.

This chain links TRBV7-2 with TRBJ1-5, with TRBD1 as a possible D gene (5 bases). Trimming shortened V by 5 bases and J by 0 bases, and 11 bases separated the two germline ends. This CDR3 comprises 15 residues. Germline CDR1 is SGHTA and CDR2 is FQGNSA. The CDR3 reads CASSLDRISNQPQHF. The CDR3 nucleotides read TGTGCCAGCAGCCTAGACAGAATTAGCAATCAGCCCCAGCATTTT. The variable domain in full, with the rest retrieved from reference TRBV7-2 and TRBJ1-5, is GAGVSQSPSNKVTEKGKDVELRCDPISGHTALYWYRQSLGQGLEFLIYFQGNSAPDKSGLPSDRFSAERTGGSVSTLTIQRTQQEDSAVYLCASSLDRISNQPQHFGDGTRLSIL.

The chain uses TRBV28 and TRBJ2-7; possibly TRBD2 for D (5 bases). Trimming cost V 2 bases and J 1 base, with 12 bases left between them. The CDR3 sequence is 15 residues long. The V gene's germline CDR1 is MDHEN and CDR2 SYDVKM. CDR3 in DNA: TGTGCCAGCAGTTTAAGTGGGAGTTTGTCCTACGAGCAGTACTTC. This sequence encodes CASSLSGSLSYEQYF.

V and J are TRBV6-1 and TRBJ1-2; possibly TRBD1 for D (5 bases). Trimming pared 0 bases from V and 4 bases from J, leaving 12 bases between. There are 15 residues in the CDR3. CDR1 and CDR2 from the germline V gene are MNHNS and SASEGT. The CDR3: CASSEATGGCYGYTF. CDR3 in DNA: TGTGCCAGCAGTGAAGCCACCGGGGGGTGCTATGGCTACACCTTC.

The chain combines TRBV27 with TRBJ2-1; tentatively, D is TRBD2 (7 bases). V lost 10 bases to trimming and J lost 0 bases, with 22 bases between them. The CDR3 length is 17 residues. CDR1 is MNHEY and CDR2 is SMNVEV in the germline V gene (reference sequence). CDR3 sequence: CANTGCQGRVSYNEQFF. The CDR3, as DNA: TGTGCCAACACAGGGTGTCAAGGGAGGGTCTCCTACAATGAGCAGTTCTTC.

This chain joins TRBV6-4 and TRBJ2-3; TRBD1 matches 7 bases. The V segment lost 4 bases and the J segment 2 bases; nucleotides outside the gene matches: 3. The CDR3 runs to 14 residues. From germline, CDR1 is MRHNA and CDR2 SNTAGT. CDR3: CASSVDRATDTQYF. The CDR3 region has the DNA TGTGCCAGCAGTGTAGACAGGGCCACAGATACGCAGTATTTT.

The CDR3 DNA reads as TGCGCCAGCAGCCCCCTGACAGAGAACACTGAAGCTTTCTTT. Translation: CASSPLTENTEAFF. The chain carries TRBV5-1 and TRBJ1-1; D is perhaps TRBD1 (5 bases). The length of the CDR3 is 14 residues. Trimming shortened V by 4 bases and J by 1 base, and 11 bases separated the two germline ends. Germline loops: CDR1 SGHRS, CDR2 YFSETQ.

The chain has TRBV5-1 and TRBJ2-5; D might be TRBD2 (7 bases). This CDR3 comprises 18 residues. Trimming pared 4 bases from V and 2 bases from J, leaving 24 bases between. CDR1 is SGHRS and CDR2 is YFSETQ in the germline V gene. CDR3 coding DNA: TGCGCCAGCAGCCTCCGATTGGGGGGCGGGGGCACTCAAGAGACCCAGTACTTC. It specifies CASSLRLGGGGTQETQYF.

Regarding this clone: A junction end diverges from the germline sequence, so it may reflect a read error. The chain employs TRBV6-1 and TRBJ1-1; D possibly corresponds to TRBD1 (6 bases). The germline CDR1 and CDR2 sequences are MNHNS and SASEGT. The CDR3 totals 12 residues. CDR3 amino acids: CASSETLRGAAF. As DNA, the CDR3 is TGTGCCAGCAGTGAAACTCTTCGGGGGGCGGCCTTT.

The CDR3: CANTKQVGGYTF. DNA of the CDR3: TGTGCCAACACAAAACAGGTAGGTGGCTACACCTTC. The chain uses TRBV19 and TRBJ1-2; possibly TRBD1 for D (5 bases). The CDR3 length is 12 residues. The V gene lost 10 bases and the J gene lost 7 bases, with 16 bases spanning the gap. Germline loops: CDR1 LNHDA, CDR2 SQIVND (reference sequence).

V usage is TRBV7-8 and J usage is TRBJ2-7; D is possibly TRBD1 (6 bases). The CDR3 contains 15 residues. Between the trimmed V and J ends, which lost 1 base and 3 bases, there was a span of 13 bases. Germline CDR1 reads SGHVS; CDR2 reads FQNEAQ. The DNA of the CDR3 is TGTGCCAGCAGCTTAGACCCTCGGACAGTCTACGAGCAGTACTTC. This codes for CASSLDPRTVYEQYF.